These 20 T cell receptor beta chains came from one sample sequenced in a study of beta chain features in type 1 diabetes. Every bit of the isolated RNA underwent reverse transcription, so sequencing read expressed TCRB transcripts. Method: immunoSEQ multiplex PCR; TCRdb's copy keeps in-frame clones and lacks some. The table has under 450,000 clones, about 14% seen once. Specimen: naive CD4+ T cells from blood. The receptors shown here come from a man younger than 45 in good health.

The V call is TRBV18, the J call TRBJ1-1, with D possibly being TRBD1 (5 bases). V lost 5 bases and J lost 2, with 9 bases in between. The germline V gene has CDR1 KGHSH and CDR2 LQKENI. The CDR3 extends over 13 amino acids. Written as DNA, the CDR3 is TGTGCCAGCTCAAACAGGTTAAACACTGAAGCTTTCTTT. Its protein is CASSNRLNTEAFF.

This chain joins TRBV5-4 and TRBJ2-1, with 7 bases matching TRBD2. The CDR3 runs 14 residues. The germline CDR1 and CDR2 sequences are SGHNT and YYREEE (reference sequence). V shed 0 bases and J 7 bases; nucleotides not matched to a gene: 4. This chain's CDR3 is CASSLGGSGNEQFF. DNA for the CDR3: TGTGCCAGCAGCTTGGGCGGGAGCGGGAATGAGCAGTTCTTC.

Only a few counts were recorded for this clone. V gene TRBV4-2 combines with J gene TRBJ2-2, with unresolved D. The V end was cut by 0 bases, the J end by 5 bases, with 4 bases between. CDR1 is LGHNA and CDR2 is YNFKEQ in the germline V gene. The CDR3 has 13 amino acids. This chain's CDR3 is CASSQDYTGELFF. The CDR3 region has the DNA TGTGCCAGCAGCCAAGATTATACCGGGGAGCTGTTTTTT.

The chain carries TRBV6-1 and TRBJ2-3, with 10 nucleotides matching TRBD2. CDR1 and CDR2 from the germline V gene are MNHNS and SASEGT. This CDR3 spans 17 amino acids. V shed 2 bases, J shed 2 bases, and the junction held 7 bases outside the gene matches. CDR3 DNA: TGTGCCAGCAGTGAATTGGCTAGCGGGGGTACCACAGATACGCAGTATTTT. The encoded protein is CASSELASGGTTDTQYF.

Only a few counts were recorded for this clone. The rearrangement links TRBV7-6 to TRBJ2-2; D is undetermined. Per germline, CDR1 SGHVS and CDR2 FNYEAQ. The V and J ends lost 2 bases and 3 bases respectively, with 7 bases between them. The CDR3 totals 14 residues. The CDR3 region has the DNA TGTGCCAGCAGCTTACAAGGGTACACCGGGGAGCTGTTTTTT. This sequence encodes CASSLQGYTGELFF.

V usage is TRBV27 and J usage is TRBJ1-6; 7 bases are a match to TRBD1. The CDR3 has 16 amino acids. Trimming cost V 4 bases and J 7 bases; bases outside gene matches: 10. Germline V gives CDR1 MNHEY, CDR2 SMNVEV (reference sequence). This chain's CDR3 is CASSSGTVSPNSPLHF. DNA for the CDR3: TGTGCCAGCAGTTCAGGGACAGTGAGCCCAAATTCACCCCTCCACTTT.

This clone was detected only a few times. The chain has TRBV4-1 and TRBJ1-5; D not certain. The CDR3 is 15 amino acids. V lost 1 base and J lost 9, with 16 bases in between. Germline CDR1 reads MGHRA; CDR2 reads YSYEKL. CDR3 sequence: CASSQVTAGLGPQHF. The CDR3 nucleotides read TGCGCCAGCAGCCAAGTAACCGCGGGTTTGGGGCCCCAGCATTTT.

V and J are TRBV19 and TRBJ2-5, with 7 bases aligning to TRBD1. In germline, CDR1 is LNHDA, CDR2 SQIVND (reference sequence). V lost 9 bases and J lost 5; bases outside the gene matches: 21. This CDR3 is built from 17 residues. The CDR3 is CARRAVFTGDVDETQYF. The CDR3 nucleotides are TGTGCCAGAAGGGCAGTATTCACAGGGGACGTAGACGAGACCCAGTACTTC. The full variable domain, rest sourced from reference TRBV19 and TRBJ2-5, is DGGITQSPKYLFRKEGQNVTLSCEQNLNHDAMYWYRQDPGQGLRLIYYSQIVNDFQKGDIAEGYSVSREKKESFPLTVTSAQKNPTAFYLCARRAVFTGDVDETQYFGPGTRLLVL.

Note on this clone: Within the sample, other DNA sequences also encode this same CDR3. The chain carries TRBV7-2 and TRBJ2-5, with D unresolved. Trimming removed 5 bases from V and 1 base from J, with 11 bases in between. From germline, CDR1 is SGHTA and CDR2 FQGNSA. The CDR3 is 14 residues long. The CDR3 region is CASSLGRAQETQYF. As DNA, the CDR3 is TGTGCCAGCAGCCTCGGACGAGCCCAAGAGACCCAGTACTTC.

The rearrangement joins TRBV7-9 to TRBJ1-6; 11 nucleotides agree with TRBD1. Germline lookup yields CDR1 SEHNR and CDR2 FQNEAQ (reference sequence). V was clipped by 2 bases and J by 7 bases; unmatched bases: 1. The CDR3 loop spans 15 amino acids. The CDR3 region has the DNA TGTGCCAGCAGCTTACGGGACAGGGGGAATTCACCCCTCCACTTT. It translates to CASSLRDRGNSPLHF.

This clone was counted only a few times. The chain joins TRBV6-6 to TRBJ1-5; D is undetermined. This CDR3 comprises 13 residues. The ends were cut back, 2 bases at V and 3 bases at J, with 5 bases in the middle. Germline V CDR1 and CDR2: MNHNY, SVGAGI (reference sequence). The CDR3 bases are TGTGCCAGCAGTTACGTCTCCAATCAGCCCCAGCATTTT. This codes for CASSYVSNQPQHF.

The genes are TRBV12-2 and TRBJ2-3; TRBD2, as called in the table, went unchecked against the DNA. TRBV12-2 is reported as a pseudogene. The CDR3 is 17 residues long. Here the CDR3 DNA reads TGTGCAAGTCGCTTCCCGCGGGGAAGTGGGAGCACAGATACGCAGTATTTT. This sequence encodes CASRFPRGSGSTDTQYF.

The chain joins TRBV29-1 to TRBJ2-5, with a weak D call TRBD2 (7 bases). V lost 7 bases to trimming and J lost 4 bases, with 13 bases between them. The CDR3 contains 12 residues. Looked up from germline, CDR1 is SQVTM and CDR2 is ANQGSEA. The CDR3 sequence is CSAKRGGETQYF. The CDR3 region has the DNA TGCAGCGCCAAAAGGGGGGGAGAGACCCAGTACTTC.

This clone was counted only a few times. At one end the junction does not follow the germline gene, possibly because of a read error. The V and J genes are TRBV7-2 and TRBJ1-2; perhaps TRBD1 as D (5 bases). CDR3 length: 14 amino acids. The germline gives CDR1 SGHTA, CDR2 FQGNSA. This CDR3 is CASSSYVPSQGYAF. The CDR3 DNA is TGTGCCAGCAGTTCCTATGTCCCGTCGCAGGGCTATGCCTTC. The entire variable domain, with the rest obtained from reference TRBV7-2 and TRBJ1-2, is as follows: GAGVSQSPSNKVTEKGKDVELRCDPISGHTALYWYRQSLGQGLEFLIYFQGNSAPDKSGLPSDRFSAERTGGSVSTLTIQRTQQEDSAVYLCASSSYVPSQGYAFGSGTRLTVV.

The chain uses TRBV19 and TRBJ1-5; no definite D call. The V gene lost 0 bases and the J gene lost 7 bases, with 13 bases spanning the gap. The germline V gene has CDR1 LNHDA and CDR2 SQIVND (reference sequence). The CDR3 has 15 residues. The CDR3 protein is CASSIDSTFGQPQHF. In DNA form, the CDR3 reads TGTGCCAGTAGTATAGATTCGACCTTCGGGCAGCCCCAGCATTTT.

The chain joins TRBV2 to TRBJ2-2, with 7 positions matching TRBD2. Germline V gives CDR1 SNHLY, CDR2 FYNNEI. This CDR3 has 15 amino acids. V shed 3 bases and J 4 bases; nucleotides not matched to a gene: 5. CDR3 in DNA: TGTGCCAGCAGTGAGCGGACTAGTAGCACCGGGGAGCTGTTTTTT. Translation gives CASSERTSSTGELFF.

This clone came up a few times. This chain connects TRBV18 to TRBJ2-7; 8 bases are shared with TRBD1. Germline V gives CDR1 KGHSH, CDR2 LQKENI. The CDR3 contains 15 residues. V shed 3 bases and J 5 bases; nucleotides not matched to a gene: 9. The CDR3 here is CASSPKSRGPNEQYF. CDR3 in DNA: TGTGCCAGCTCACCGAAGAGCAGGGGGCCAAACGAGCAGTACTTC.

The V call is TRBV5-1, the J call TRBJ2-1, with no clear D. The CDR3 is made up of 13 amino acids. From germline, CDR1 is SGHRS and CDR2 YFSETQ. Deletions cut 0 bases from V and 6 bases from J, with 7 bases between. Written as DNA, the CDR3 is TGCGCCAGCAGCTTGGATGGATTCAATGAGCAGTTCTTC. Amino acid sequence: CASSLDGFNEQFF.

CDR3 in amino acids: CASSVRQGFDEQFF. The CDR3 bases are TGTGCCAGCAGCGTGAGACAGGGTTTTGATGAGCAGTTCTTC. The chain links TRBV9 to TRBJ2-1; 7 bases map to TRBD1. CDR1 is SGDLS, CDR2 YYNGEE, per germline. The ends lost 2 bases at V and 8 bases at J; junction bases unmatched: 7. The CDR3 loop spans 14 amino acids. The entire variable domain, with the rest obtained from reference TRBV9 and TRBJ2-1, is as follows: DSGVTQTPKHLITATGQRVTLRCSPRSGDLSVYWYQQSLDQGLQFLIQYYNGEERAKGNILERFSAQQFPDLHSELNLSSLELGDSALYFCASSVRQGFDEQFFGPGTRLTVL.

The chain links TRBV25-1 to TRBJ2-7; a possible D gene is TRBD1 (6 bases). Trimming cost V 2 bases and J 4 bases, with 12 bases left between them. CDR1 and CDR2 (germline): MGHDK, SYGVNS. The length of the CDR3 is 14 residues. This chain's CDR3 is CASSELATGYEQYF. The CDR3 bases are TGTGCCAGCAGTGAACTCGCGACAGGATACGAGCAGTACTTC.